Listed below are T cell receptor beta chains from one sample, sequenced in a study of T-cell reconstitution after alpha-beta-depleted transplantation in children. One entry per CDR3 protein results from TCRdb running MiXCR on the PCR reads. Of fewer than 1 million distinct CDR3 sequences listed, 16% are singletons. Sequencing used PBMCs, mostly from graft donor cells, obtained 360 days after TCRalphabeta/CD19-depleted stem cell transplant. These receptors came from a male patient between 5 and 17 years old who had a stem cell transplant for acute lymphoblastic leukemia, so the T cells may come from the graft donor. Both conserved end residues are part of each CDR3. Each record gives: V gene, D gene, CDR3 length, clone size, J gene, CDR3 protein, CDR3 DNA. A D gene is named only where the DNA matches it firmly. Clone size appears in some rows only: once, few, many, or a class for an expanded clone.

v_call: TRBV5-1; d_call: .; cdr3_length: 12; clone_size: many; j_call: TRBJ2-7; cdr3_aa: CASSYDSYEQYF; cdr3_nt: TGCGCCAGCAGCTATGACTCCTACGAGCAGTACTTC
v_call: TRBV15; d_call: .; cdr3_length: 13; clone_size: .; j_call: TRBJ2-5; cdr3_aa: CATSRDRQETQYF; cdr3_nt: TGTGCCACCAGCAGAGATCGGCAAGAGACCCAGTACTTC
v_call: TRBV7-2; d_call: .; cdr3_length: 17; clone_size: .; j_call: TRBJ1-6; cdr3_aa: CASSLASSYYYNSPLHF; cdr3_nt: TGTGCCAGCAGCTTAGCGAGCAGCTATTATTATAATTCACCCCTCCACTTT
v_call: TRBV3-1; d_call: TRBD2; cdr3_length: 16; clone_size: few; j_call: TRBJ2-7; cdr3_aa: CASSQVPSGGFYEQYF; cdr3_nt: TGTGCCAGCAGCCAAGTGCCTAGCGGGGGATTCTACGAGCAGTACTTC
v_call: TRBV11-2; d_call: TRBD2; cdr3_length: 14; clone_size: .; j_call: TRBJ2-1; cdr3_aa: CASFWGTSGFEQFF; cdr3_nt: TGTGCCTCTTTTTGGGGGACTAGCGGTTTTGAGCAGTTCTTC
v_call: TRBV7-3; d_call: .; cdr3_length: 14; clone_size: .; j_call: TRBJ1-5; cdr3_aa: CASSPDGASGPQHF; cdr3_nt: TGTGCCAGCAGCCCCGATGGAGCGAGCGGGCCCCAGCATTTT
v_call: TRBV12-3/TRBV12-4; d_call: .; cdr3_length: 15; clone_size: few; j_call: TRBJ1-1; cdr3_aa: CASSLTGTGYTEAFF; cdr3_nt: TGTGCCAGCAGCCTCACAGGGACGGGGTACACTGAAGCTTTCTTT
v_call: TRBV11-1; d_call: .; cdr3_length: 17; clone_size: .; j_call: TRBJ2-7; cdr3_aa: CASSLRPGRTASYEQYF; cdr3_nt: TGTGCCAGCAGCTTAAGGCCGGGAAGGACGGCTTCCTACGAGCAGTACTTC
v_call: TRBV20-1; d_call: TRBD1; cdr3_length: 15; clone_size: many; j_call: TRBJ1-4; cdr3_aa: CSAKDTGTGREKLFF; cdr3_nt: TGCAGTGCTAAAGATACCGGGACAGGGCGAGAAAAACTGTTTTTT
v_call: TRBV9; d_call: .; cdr3_length: 14; clone_size: .; j_call: TRBJ2-1; cdr3_aa: CASSSRTIPDEQFF; cdr3_nt: TGTGCCAGCAGCTCCCGGACTATCCCCGATGAGCAGTTCTTC
v_call: TRBV14; d_call: TRBD2; cdr3_length: 18; clone_size: .; j_call: TRBJ2-5; cdr3_aa: CASSQDPLTSGLQETQYF; cdr3_nt: TGTGCCAGCAGCCAAGACCCCCTCACTAGCGGACTCCAAGAGACCCAGTACTTC
v_call: TRBV7-8; d_call: TRBD1; cdr3_length: 16; clone_size: .; j_call: TRBJ2-3; cdr3_aa: CASSMEDGRGLDTQYF; cdr3_nt: TGTGCCAGCAGCATGGAGGATGGCAGGGGGCTGGATACGCAGTATTTT
v_call: TRBV19; d_call: TRBD2; cdr3_length: 13; clone_size: few; j_call: TRBJ2-1; cdr3_aa: CASTREGYNEQFF; cdr3_nt: TGTGCCAGTACCCGGGAGGGGTACAATGAGCAGTTCTTC
v_call: TRBV5-1; d_call: .; cdr3_length: 13; clone_size: .; j_call: TRBJ2-1; cdr3_aa: CASSLLLGNEQFF; cdr3_nt: TGCGCCAGCAGCTTGCTTTTAGGGAATGAGCAGTTCTTC
v_call: TRBV3-1; d_call: TRBD1; cdr3_length: 16; clone_size: few; j_call: TRBJ2-3; cdr3_aa: CASSQDGTGWKDTQYF; cdr3_nt: TGTGCCAGCAGCCAAGATGGGACAGGGTGGAAGGATACGCAGTATTTT
v_call: TRBV11-2; d_call: TRBD2; cdr3_length: 14; clone_size: .; j_call: TRBJ2-3; cdr3_aa: CASSLRGVLDTQYF; cdr3_nt: TGTGCCAGCAGCTTACGGGGGGTGCTAGATACGCAGTATTTT
v_call: TRBV4-1; d_call: .; cdr3_length: 15; clone_size: .; j_call: TRBJ2-1; cdr3_aa: CASSQDNSVYNEQFF; cdr3_nt: TGCGCCAGCAGCCAAGATAACAGCGTATACAATGAGCAGTTCTTC
v_call: TRBV27; d_call: .; cdr3_length: 13; clone_size: .; j_call: TRBJ1-5; cdr3_aa: CASGLIGSQPQHF; cdr3_nt: TGTGCCAGCGGACTGATCGGGAGCCAGCCCCAGCATTTT
v_call: TRBV5-1; d_call: TRBD2; cdr3_length: 20; clone_size: .; j_call: TRBJ2-1; cdr3_aa: CASSLRKWLAGGQDVNEQFF; cdr3_nt: TGCGCCAGCAGCTTGCGAAAATGGCTAGCGGGAGGACAGGACGTTAATGAGCAGTTCTTC
v_call: TRBV9; d_call: TRBD2; cdr3_length: 17; clone_size: .; j_call: TRBJ2-5; cdr3_aa: CASSVTYGGRTQETQYF; cdr3_nt: TGTGCCAGCAGCGTAACGTATGGCGGGAGGACCCAAGAGACCCAGTACTTC
v_call: TRBV28; d_call: .; cdr3_length: 14; clone_size: many; j_call: TRBJ2-5; cdr3_aa: CASSLLVDQETQYF; cdr3_nt: TGTGCCAGCAGTTTATTGGTAGACCAAGAGACCCAGTACTTC
v_call: TRBV7-8; d_call: .; cdr3_length: 15; clone_size: few; j_call: TRBJ2-1; cdr3_aa: CASSVGGPTNNEQFF; cdr3_nt: TGTGCCAGCAGCGTCGGAGGGCCGACTAACAATGAGCAGTTCTTC
v_call: TRBV5-1; d_call: .; cdr3_length: 14; clone_size: many; j_call: TRBJ2-7; cdr3_aa: CASSLRGGPYEQYF; cdr3_nt: TGCGCCAGCAGCCTTAGGGGGGGACCCTACGAGCAGTACTTC